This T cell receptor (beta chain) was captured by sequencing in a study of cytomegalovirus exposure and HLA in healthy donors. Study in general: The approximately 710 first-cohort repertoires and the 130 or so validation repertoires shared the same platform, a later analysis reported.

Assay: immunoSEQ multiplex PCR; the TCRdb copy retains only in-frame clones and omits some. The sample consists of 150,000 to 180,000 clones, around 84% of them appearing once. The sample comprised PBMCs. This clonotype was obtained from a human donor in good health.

CDR3 nucleotides: TGTGCCAGCAGCGACGTGGGGGGGGCCGGGGAGACCCAGTACTTC. It encodes CASSDVGGAGETQYF. V and J are TRBV2 and TRBJ2-5, with D perhaps TRBD2 (7 bases). Germline CDR1 reads SNHLY; CDR2 reads FYNNEI. Trimming removed 6 bases at V and 5 bases at J, with 19 bases between. CDR3 length equals 15 residues.